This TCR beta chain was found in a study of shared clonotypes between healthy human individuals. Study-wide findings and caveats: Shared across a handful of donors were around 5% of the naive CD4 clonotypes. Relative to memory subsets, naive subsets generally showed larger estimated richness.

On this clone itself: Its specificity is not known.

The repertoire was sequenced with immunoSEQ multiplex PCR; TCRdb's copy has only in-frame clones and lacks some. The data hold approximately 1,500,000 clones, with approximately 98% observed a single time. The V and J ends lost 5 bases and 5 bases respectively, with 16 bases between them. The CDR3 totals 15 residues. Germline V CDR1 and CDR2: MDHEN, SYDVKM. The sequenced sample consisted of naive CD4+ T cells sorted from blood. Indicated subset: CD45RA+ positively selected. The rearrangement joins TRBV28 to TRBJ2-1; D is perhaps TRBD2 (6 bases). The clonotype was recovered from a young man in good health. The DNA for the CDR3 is TGTGCCAGCAGTCCCCGCGGGACGCCTAACAATGAGCAGTTCTTC. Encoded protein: CASSPRGTPNNEQFF.